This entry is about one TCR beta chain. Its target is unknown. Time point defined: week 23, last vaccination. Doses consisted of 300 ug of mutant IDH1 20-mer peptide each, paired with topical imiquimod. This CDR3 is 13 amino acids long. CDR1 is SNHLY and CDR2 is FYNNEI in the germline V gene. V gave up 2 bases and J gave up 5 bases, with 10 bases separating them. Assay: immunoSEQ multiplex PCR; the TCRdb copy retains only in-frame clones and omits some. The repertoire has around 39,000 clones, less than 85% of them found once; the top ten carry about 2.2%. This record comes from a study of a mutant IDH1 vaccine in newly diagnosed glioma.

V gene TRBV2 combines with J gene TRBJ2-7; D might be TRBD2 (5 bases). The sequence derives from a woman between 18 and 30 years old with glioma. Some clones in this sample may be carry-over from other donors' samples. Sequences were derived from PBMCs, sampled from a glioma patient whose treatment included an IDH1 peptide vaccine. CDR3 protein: CASSEPWTDEQYF. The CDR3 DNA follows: TGTGCCAGCAGTGAACCGTGGACTGACGAGCAGTACTTC.